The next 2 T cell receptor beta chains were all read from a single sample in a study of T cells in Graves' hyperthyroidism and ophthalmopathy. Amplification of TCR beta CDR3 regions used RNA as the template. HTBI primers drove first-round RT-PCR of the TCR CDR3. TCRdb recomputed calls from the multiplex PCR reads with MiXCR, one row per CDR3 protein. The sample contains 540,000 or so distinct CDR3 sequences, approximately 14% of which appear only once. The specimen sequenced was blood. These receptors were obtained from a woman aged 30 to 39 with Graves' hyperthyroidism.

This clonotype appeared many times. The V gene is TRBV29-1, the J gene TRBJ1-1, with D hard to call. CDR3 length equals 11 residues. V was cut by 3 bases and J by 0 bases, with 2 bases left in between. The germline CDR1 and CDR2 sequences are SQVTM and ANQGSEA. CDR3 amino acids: CSVDMNTEAFF. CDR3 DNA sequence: TGCAGCGTTGATATGAACACTGAAGCTTTCTTT. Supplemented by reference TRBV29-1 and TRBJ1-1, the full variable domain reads SAVISQKPSRDICQRGTSLTIQCQVDSQVTMMFWYRQQPGQSLTLIATANQGSEATYESGFVIDKFPISRPNLTFSTLTVSNMSPEDSSIYLCSVDMNTEAFFGQGTRLTVV.

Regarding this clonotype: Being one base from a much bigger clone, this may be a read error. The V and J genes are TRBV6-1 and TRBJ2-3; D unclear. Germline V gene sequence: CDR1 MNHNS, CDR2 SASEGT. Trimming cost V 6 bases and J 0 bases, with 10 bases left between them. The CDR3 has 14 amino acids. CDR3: CASREQRSTDTQYF. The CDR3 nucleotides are TGTGCCAGCAGAGAGCAGCGAAGCACAGATACGCAGTATTTT.